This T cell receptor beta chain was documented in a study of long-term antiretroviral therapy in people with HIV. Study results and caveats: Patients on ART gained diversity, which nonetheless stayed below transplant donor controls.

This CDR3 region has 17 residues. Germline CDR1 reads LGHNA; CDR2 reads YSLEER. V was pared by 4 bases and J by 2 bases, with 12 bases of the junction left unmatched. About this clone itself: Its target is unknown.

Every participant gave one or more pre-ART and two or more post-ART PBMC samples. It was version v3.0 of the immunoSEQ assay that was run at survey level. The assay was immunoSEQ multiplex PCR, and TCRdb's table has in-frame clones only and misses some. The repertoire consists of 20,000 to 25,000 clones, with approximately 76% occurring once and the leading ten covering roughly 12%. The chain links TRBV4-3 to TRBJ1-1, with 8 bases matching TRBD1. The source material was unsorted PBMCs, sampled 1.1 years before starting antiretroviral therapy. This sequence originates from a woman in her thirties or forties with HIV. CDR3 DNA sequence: TGCGCCAGCAGCCCTCACCCGACAGGGGATGGAAACACTGAAGCTTTCTTT. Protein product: CASSPHPTGDGNTEAFF.